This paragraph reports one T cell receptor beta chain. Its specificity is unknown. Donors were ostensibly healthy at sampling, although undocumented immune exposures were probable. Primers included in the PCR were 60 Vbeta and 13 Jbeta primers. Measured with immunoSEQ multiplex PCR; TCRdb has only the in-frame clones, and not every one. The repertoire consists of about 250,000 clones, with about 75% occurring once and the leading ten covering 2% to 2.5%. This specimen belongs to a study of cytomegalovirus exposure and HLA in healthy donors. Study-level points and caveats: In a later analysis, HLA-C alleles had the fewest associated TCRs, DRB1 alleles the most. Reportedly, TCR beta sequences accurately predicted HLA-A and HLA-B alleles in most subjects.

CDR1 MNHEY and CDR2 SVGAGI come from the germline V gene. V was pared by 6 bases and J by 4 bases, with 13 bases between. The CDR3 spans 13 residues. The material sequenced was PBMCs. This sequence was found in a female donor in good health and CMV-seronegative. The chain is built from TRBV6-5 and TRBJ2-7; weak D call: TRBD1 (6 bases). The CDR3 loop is CASRLTGLYEQYF. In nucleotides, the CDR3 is TGTGCCAGCAGACTCACAGGGTTATACGAGCAGTACTTC.